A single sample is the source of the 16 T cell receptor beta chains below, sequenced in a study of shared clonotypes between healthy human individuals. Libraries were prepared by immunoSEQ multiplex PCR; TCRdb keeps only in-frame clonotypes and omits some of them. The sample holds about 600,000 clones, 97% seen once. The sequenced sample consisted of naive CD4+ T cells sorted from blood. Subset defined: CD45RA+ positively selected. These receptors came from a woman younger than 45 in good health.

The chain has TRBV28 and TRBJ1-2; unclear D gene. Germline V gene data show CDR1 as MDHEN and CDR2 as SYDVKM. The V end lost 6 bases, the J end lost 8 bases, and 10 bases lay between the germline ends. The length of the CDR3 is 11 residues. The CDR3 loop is CASRNAFGYTF. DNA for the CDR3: TGTGCCAGCAGGAACGCTTTCGGCTACACCTTC.

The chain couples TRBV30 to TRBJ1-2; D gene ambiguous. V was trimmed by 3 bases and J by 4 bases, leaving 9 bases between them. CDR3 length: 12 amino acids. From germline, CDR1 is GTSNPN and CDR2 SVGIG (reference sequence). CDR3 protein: CAWSQNGYGYTF. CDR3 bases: TGTGCCTGGAGCCAAAATGGCTATGGCTACACCTTC. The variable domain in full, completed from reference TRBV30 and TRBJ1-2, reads SQTIHQWPATLVQPVGSPLSLECTVEGTSNPNLYWYRQAAGRGLQLLFYSVGIGQISSEVPQNLSASRPQDRQFILSSKKLLLSDSGFYLCAWSQNGYGYTFGSGTRLTVV.

CDR3: CASSLDGGEYNEQFF. DNA of the CDR3: TGTGCCAGCAGCTTGGATGGGGGCGAGTACAATGAGCAGTTCTTC. The chain joins TRBV5-4 to TRBJ2-1; D is possibly TRBD1 (6 bases). With 0 bases removed from V and 4 bases from J, the gap between germline ends came to 11 bases. In germline, CDR1 is SGHNT, CDR2 YYREEE (reference sequence). There are 15 residues in the CDR3.

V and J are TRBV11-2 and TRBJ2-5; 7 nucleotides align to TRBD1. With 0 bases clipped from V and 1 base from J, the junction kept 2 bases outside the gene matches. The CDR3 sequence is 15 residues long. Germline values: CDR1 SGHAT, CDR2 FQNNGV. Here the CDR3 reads CASSLEYRGQETQYF. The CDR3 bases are TGTGCCAGCAGCTTAGAATACAGGGGCCAAGAGACCCAGTACTTC.

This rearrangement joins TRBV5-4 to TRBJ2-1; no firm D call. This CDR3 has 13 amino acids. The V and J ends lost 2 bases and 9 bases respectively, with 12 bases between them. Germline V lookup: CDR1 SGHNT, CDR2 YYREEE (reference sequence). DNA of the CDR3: TGTGCCAGCAGCTTTGAAGCTTCTACTGAGCAGTTCTTC. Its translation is CASSFEASTEQFF.

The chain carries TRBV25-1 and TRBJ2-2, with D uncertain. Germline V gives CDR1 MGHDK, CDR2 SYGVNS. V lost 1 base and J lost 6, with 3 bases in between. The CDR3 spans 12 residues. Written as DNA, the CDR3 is TGTGCCAGCAGTGAATCCCCCGGGGAGCTGTTTTTT. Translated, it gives CASSESPGELFF.

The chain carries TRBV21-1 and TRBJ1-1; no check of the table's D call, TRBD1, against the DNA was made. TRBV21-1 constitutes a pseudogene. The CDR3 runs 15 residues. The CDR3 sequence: CASSKVPGQNTEAFF. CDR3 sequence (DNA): TGTGCCAGCAGCAAAGTGCCAGGGCAGAACACTGAAGCTTTCTTT.

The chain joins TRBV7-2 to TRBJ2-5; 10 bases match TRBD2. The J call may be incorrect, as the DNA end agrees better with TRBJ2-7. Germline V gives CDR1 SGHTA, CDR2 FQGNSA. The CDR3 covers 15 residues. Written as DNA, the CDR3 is TGTGCCAGCAGCTTAGAAGCGGGAGGGCGTTACGAGCAGTACTTC. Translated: CASSLEAGGRYEQYF.

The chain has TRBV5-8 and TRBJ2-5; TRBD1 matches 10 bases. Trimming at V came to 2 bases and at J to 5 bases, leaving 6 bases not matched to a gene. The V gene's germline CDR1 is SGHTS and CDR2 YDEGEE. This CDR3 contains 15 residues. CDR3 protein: CASSFGQGGLETQYF. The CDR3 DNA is TGTGCCAGCAGCTTTGGACAGGGGGGATTGGAGACCCAGTACTTC.

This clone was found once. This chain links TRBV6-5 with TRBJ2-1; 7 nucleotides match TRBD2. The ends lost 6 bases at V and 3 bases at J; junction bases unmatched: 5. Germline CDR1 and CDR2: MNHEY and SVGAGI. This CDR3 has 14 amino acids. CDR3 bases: TGTGCCAGCAGCGGGACTAACGACTACAATGAGCAGTTCTTC. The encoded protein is CASSGTNDYNEQFF.

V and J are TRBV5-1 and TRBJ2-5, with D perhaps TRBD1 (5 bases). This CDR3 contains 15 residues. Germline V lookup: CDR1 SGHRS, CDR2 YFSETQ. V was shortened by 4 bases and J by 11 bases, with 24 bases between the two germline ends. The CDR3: CASSTNLMVQGAQYF. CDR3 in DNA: TGCGCCAGCAGCACAAATTTAATGGTTCAAGGGGCTCAGTACTTC.

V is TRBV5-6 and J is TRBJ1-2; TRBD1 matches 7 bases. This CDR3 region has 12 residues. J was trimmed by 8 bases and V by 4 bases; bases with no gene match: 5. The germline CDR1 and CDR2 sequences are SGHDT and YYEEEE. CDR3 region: CASSRDSNGYTF. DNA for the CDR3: TGTGCCAGCAGCCGGGACAGTAACGGCTACACCTTC. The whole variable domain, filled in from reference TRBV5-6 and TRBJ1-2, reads DAGVTQSPTHLIKTRGQQVTLRCSPKSGHDTVSWYQQALGQGPQFIFQYYEEEERQRGNFPDRFSGHQFPNYSSELNVNALLLGDSALYLCASSRDSNGYTFGSGTRLTVV.

CDR3 DNA: TGTGCCAGCAGCCAACTACGACAGGGGTTAGCGGAGACCCAGTACTTC. Translation gives CASSQLRQGLAETQYF. The chain is built from TRBV14 and TRBJ2-5, with TRBD1 identical over 8 bases. The J segment lost 5 bases and the V segment lost 2 bases, leaving 10 bases of the junction unmatched. CDR1 and CDR2 (germline): SGHDN, FVKESK. This CDR3 has 16 residues.

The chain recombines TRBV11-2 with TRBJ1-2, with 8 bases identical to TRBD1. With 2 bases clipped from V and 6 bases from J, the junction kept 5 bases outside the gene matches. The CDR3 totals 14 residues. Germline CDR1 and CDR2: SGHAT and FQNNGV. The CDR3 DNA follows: TGTGCCAGCAGCTTACCAGGGGGCTTCGATGGCTACACCTTC. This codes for CASSLPGGFDGYTF. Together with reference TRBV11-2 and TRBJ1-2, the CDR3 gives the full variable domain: EAGVAQSPRYKIIEKRQSVAFWCNPISGHATLYWYQQILGQGPKLLIQFQNNGVVDDSQLPKDRFSAERLKGVDSTLKIQPAKLEDSAVYLCASSLPGGFDGYTFGSGTRLTVV.

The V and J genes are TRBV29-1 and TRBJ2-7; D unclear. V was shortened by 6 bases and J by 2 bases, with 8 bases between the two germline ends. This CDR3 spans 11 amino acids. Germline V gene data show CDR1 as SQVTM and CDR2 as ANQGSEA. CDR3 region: CSVSGAYEQYF. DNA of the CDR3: TGCAGCGTCTCTGGTGCCTACGAGCAGTACTTC.

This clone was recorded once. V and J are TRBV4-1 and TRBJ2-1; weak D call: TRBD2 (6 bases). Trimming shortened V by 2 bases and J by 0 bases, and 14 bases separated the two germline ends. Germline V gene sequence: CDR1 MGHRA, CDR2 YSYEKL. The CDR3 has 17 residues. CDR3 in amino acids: CASSQTLAESSYNEQFF. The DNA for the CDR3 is TGCGCCAGCAGCCAAACATTAGCGGAAAGCTCCTACAATGAGCAGTTCTTC.